A single TCR beta chain is shown here with its context. The sample is drawn from a study of CD8 T cells in Susac syndrome. CDR1 and CDR2 (germline): SEHNR, FQNEAQ (reference sequence). V was cut by 2 bases and J by 6 bases, with 13 bases left in between. The CDR3 is 15 amino acids. Random hexamers served to reverse transcribe roughly 0.45 to 1 ug RNA. Multiplex PCR with immunoSEQ amplified the TCR beta CDR3 across 54 Vbeta and 13 Jbeta. TCRdb passed the immunoSEQ multiplex PCR reads through MiXCR, listing each CDR3 protein once. The table includes more than 65,000 distinct CDR3 sequences, more than 85% detected once. The sequenced target, TCR beta, came from blood CD8+ and CD4+ T cells.

The chain links TRBV7-9 to TRBJ2-2; either TRBD1 or TRBD2 may fit D (7 bases each). Sequencing was performed on CD8+ T cells from PBMCs. This TCR was recovered from a human donor in good health. The CDR3 spells CASSLRDSGAGELFF. The CDR3, as DNA: TGTGCCAGCAGCTTACGGGACAGCGGGGCCGGGGAGCTGTTTTTT.